This TCR beta chain appears in the sequencing data of a study of a mutant IDH1 vaccine in newly diagnosed glioma (dated by TCRdb to the early 2020s). Turning to the overall study: Across visits V03 through V10, patients got a total of eight vaccinations, given in weeks 1, 3, 5, 7, 11, 15, 19 and 23. Vaccination was initiated 4-6 weeks after radiotherapy alone, or concurrently with temozolomide cycles in the chemotherapy-containing groups. The roughly 33 treated patients were 62.5% male and roughly 40% female, with a mean age of approximately 40 years. Before enrollment, most patients had been given radiochemotherapy with temozolomide as standard therapy, while the rest had received either radiotherapy alone or temozolomide alone. Peripheral blood samples were drawn at six visits, namely V03 (baseline), V05, V07, V10, V12 and V13. For exploratory analyses, 25 to 30 treated patients had longitudinal TCRB deep sequencing done wherever samples were available.

Reading from cysteine to phenylalanine, the CDR3 counts 17 amino acids. Only the CDR3 portion is preserved as DNA: 51 bases, with reading frame beginning at the first base. Ends trimmed: V by 0 bases, J by 2 bases; bases unmatched to a gene: 6. The germline V gene specifies MGHRA as CDR1 and YSYEKL as CDR2. A remark on this clone: Its antigen remains unidentified. Per-base quality was not reported, and no clone a single base away is much larger than it.

The library came from the immunoSEQ multiplex PCR assay. The hsTCRB Kit was used according to the manufacturer's protocol to amplify rearranged TCR beta chain sequences. TCRB libraries were sequenced on an Illumina MiSeq. Per the source publication's procedure: The kit vendor's proprietary platform handled demultiplexing, trimming and gene mapping. TCRdb took over this immuneACCESS table, retaining in-frame rearrangements with V and J assigned. Such tables are incomplete; in checked studies, under half of the missing clones stem from an unresolved V gene, and the remainder is unexplained. V, J and clone size are taken as reported in that table, and D and trimming were inferred from the DNA itself. Present in this sample are about 65,000 clones, more than 75% of which were seen just once. 4% of the sample is taken by the ten largest. The time point tag for this specimen amounts to: week 23, last vaccination. Each vaccine dose was 300 ug of a 20-mer mutant IDH1 peptide in Montanide, given subcutaneously with topical imiquimod. Newly diagnosed WHO grade 3 or 4 IDH1-mutant astrocytomas showing loss of nuclear ATRX were present in the donors. The samples were drawn from NOA16, a multicentre, single-arm, open-label phase I trial in Germany that tested a mutant IDH1 peptide vaccine in humans for the first time. The DNeasy Blood and Tissue Kit was used to extract genomic DNA from EDTA blood for TCRB sequencing.

What the study reported, not specific to this receptor: Vaccine-induced immune responses across multiple MHC alleles were detected in approximately 93% of patients. Pseudoprogression appeared unrelated to alterations in the top peripheral T cell clonotypes detected by TCRB sequencing. It was noted by the authors that analyses of patient blood samples could not be reproduced owing to sample limitations. Selection of PBMC samples for TCRB deep sequencing was based on availability.

The chain joins TRBV4-1 to TRBJ2-5; 10 middle bases align to TRBD2. The specimen comprised PBMCs, sampled from a glioma patient whose treatment included an IDH1 peptide vaccine. The clonotype comes from a man aged 25-45 years with glioma. The CDR3 protein is CASSQEVSGGVQETQYF. The base sequence is TGCGCCAGCAGCCAAGAAGTGAGCGGGGGGGTACAAGAGACCCAGTACTTC.